The 27 T cell receptor beta chains presented below share a single source sample, sequenced in a study of Ad26.COV2.S vaccination and SARS-CoV-2 variants (dated by TCRdb to the early 2020s). This sample's treatment or condition label indicates: roughly 18 received Ad26.COV2.S at low or high dose, single or two shots; several received placebo; per-sample allocation not given. Repertoires of vaccine and placebo recipients were sequenced from samples collected on day 63 after the first injection. Library generation was performed with the immunoSEQ multiplex PCR assay. Imported from immuneACCESS, the table was reduced by TCRdb to in-frame sequences with V and J called. These copies leave out some clones; in studies compared against another copy, an unresolved V gene accounts for under half, and the cause of the remainder is not known. This sample lists 300,000 to 350,000 clones; around 85% were detected once. The ten biggest clones cover under 2.5% of the sample.

The input for sequencing was peripheral blood, taken in a trial of Ad26.COV2.S vaccine versus placebo. These receptors were obtained from a person between 18 and 59 years old who received the Ad26.COV2.S COVID-19 vaccine or a placebo.

This chain links TRBV5-4 with TRBJ1-1, with D unclear. The CDR3 runs to 15 residues. The V and J ends lost 0 bases and 4 bases respectively, with 13 bases between them. CDR1 and CDR2 from the germline V gene are SGHNT and YYREEE (reference sequence). The CDR3 protein is CASSLGVSGRTEAFF. CDR3 bases: TGTGCCAGCAGCTTGGGAGTAAGTGGTCGCACTGAAGCTTTCTTT.

CDR3 residues: CASSLGISEGTGTQYF. The CDR3 DNA sequence: TGTGCCAGCAGTTTGGGGATTAGCGAGGGAACGGGGACGCAGTATTTT. The rearrangement joins TRBV28 to TRBJ2-3; TRBD2 might be the D (5 bases). Trimming stripped 3 bases from V and 9 bases from J, with 22 bases between. The CDR3 covers 16 residues. CDR1 and CDR2 from the germline V gene are MDHEN and SYDVKM.

V gene TRBV28 combines with J gene TRBJ1-3; 8 bases map to TRBD1. The germline CDR1 and CDR2 sequences are MDHEN and SYDVKM. The CDR3 is made up of 15 amino acids. V trimming: 6 bases; J trimming: 6 bases; junction bases outside the gene matches: 10. In nucleotides, the CDR3 is TGTGCCAGCAGCCAACCAGGGGGCCCGGTAAACACCATATATTTT. Encoded protein: CASSQPGGPVNTIYF.

V and J are TRBV7-9 and TRBJ1-3; D might be TRBD1 (6 bases). Germline V gives CDR1 SEHNR, CDR2 FQNEAQ (reference sequence). The CDR3 length is 15 residues. Trimming took off 1 base at V and 4 bases at J, with 11 bases between the two ends. CDR3 nucleotide sequence: TGTGCCAGCAGCTTAGAAGGGGGGCCCGGAAACACCATATATTTT. As protein: CASSLEGGPGNTIYF.

The J gene is TRBJ2-3, the V gene TRBV2, with a possible D match to TRBD1 (5 bases). V shed 8 bases and J shed 2 bases, with 11 bases lying between them. The CDR3 is 13 residues long. CDR1 is SNHLY and CDR2 is FYNNEI in the germline V gene. The CDR3 region is CASVKGSTDTQYF. Here the CDR3 DNA reads TGTGCCAGCGTTAAGGGGTCCACAGATACGCAGTATTTT.

The rearrangement uses TRBV7-8 and TRBJ2-7, with D maybe TRBD2 (6 bases). The V end was cut by 5 bases, the J end by 0 bases, with 17 bases between. This CDR3 region has 16 residues. Germline V gene sequence: CDR1 SGHVS, CDR2 FQNEAQ. The CDR3 bases are TGTGCCAGCAGCCTACGGGGTGGGGGGAGCTCCTACGAGCAGTACTTC. Translated: CASSLRGGGSSYEQYF.

This rearrangement joins TRBV4-1 to TRBJ2-5, with D tentatively TRBD2 (5 bases). From germline, CDR1 is MGHRA and CDR2 YSYEKL. Trimming took off 0 bases at V and 5 bases at J, with 22 bases between the two ends. CDR3 length: 18 amino acids. This chain's CDR3 is CASSQDSGGSRFGETQYF. The CDR3 DNA is TGCGCCAGCAGCCAAGACTCGGGCGGGTCGCGATTTGGGGAGACCCAGTACTTC.

The chain employs TRBV3-1 (or the pseudogene TRBV3-2) and TRBJ2-5; TRBD1 might be the D (6 bases). This CDR3 is built from 13 residues. The V end was cut by 1 base, the J end by 9 bases, with 12 bases between. The germline CDR1 and CDR2 sequences are LGHDT and YNNKEL (reference sequence). DNA for the CDR3: TGTGCCAGCAGCCAAGTAACAGGGAAGGCCCAGTACTTC. Translation: CASSQVTGKAQYF.

The chain recombines TRBV20-1 with TRBJ2-1; D gene ambiguous. This CDR3 comprises 11 residues. The V end was cut by 0 bases, the J end by 7 bases, with 4 bases between. CDR1 and CDR2 (germline): DFQATT, SNEGSKA (reference sequence). CDR3 sequence: CSARDRNEQFF. Written as DNA, the CDR3 is TGCAGTGCTAGAGACCGGAATGAGCAGTTCTTC.

V is TRBV2 and J is TRBJ2-2; tentative D call: TRBD2 (6 bases). Germline loops: CDR1 SNHLY, CDR2 FYNNEI. The CDR3 length is 14 residues. V was cut by 6 bases and J by 5 bases, with 13 bases left in between. The CDR3 reads CASSEWRGTGELFF. CDR3 nucleotides: TGTGCCAGCAGCGAATGGAGGGGAACCGGGGAGCTGTTTTTT.

V gene TRBV7-3 combines with J gene TRBJ2-1; D may be TRBD1 or TRBD2 (5 bases each). V was trimmed by 2 bases and J by 8 bases, leaving 13 bases between them. This CDR3 is 14 amino acids long. In germline, CDR1 is SGHTA, CDR2 FQGTGA. The CDR3 loop reads CASSLAWGMDEQFF. Written as DNA, the CDR3 is TGTGCCAGCAGCTTAGCCTGGGGGATGGATGAGCAGTTCTTC.

Regarding this clone: Other DNA sequences in this specimen translate into the identical CDR3. The chain is built from TRBV5-4 and TRBJ2-7; D remains ambiguous. This CDR3 has 12 residues. V was cut by 4 bases and J by 0 bases, with 5 bases left in between. Per germline, CDR1 SGHNT and CDR2 YYREEE (reference sequence). CDR3 sequence reads: CASSRDSYEQYF. DNA for the CDR3: TGTGCCAGCAGCAGAGACTCCTACGAGCAGTACTTC.

The chain uses TRBV2 and TRBJ2-7, with D perhaps being TRBD1 or TRBD2 (5 bases each). The CDR3 runs 16 residues. V lost 7 bases and J 0 bases, leaving 19 bases between the germline ends. Germline CDR1 reads SNHLY; CDR2 reads FYNNEI. CDR3 nucleotide sequence: TGTGCCAGCACCCGAAAAGGGGAGATGTTCTCCTACGAGCAGTACTTC. This sequence encodes CASTRKGEMFSYEQYF.

The V call is TRBV27, the J call TRBJ1-5; no definite D call. The CDR3 spans 19 residues. Germline V lookup: CDR1 MNHEY, CDR2 SMNVEV (reference sequence). Trimming removed 6 bases from V and 2 bases from J, with 26 bases in between. Here the CDR3 reads CASRLLMNIRSGGNQPQHF. CDR3 DNA sequence: TGTGCCAGCAGACTCCTTATGAACATTAGGAGTGGGGGCAATCAGCCCCAGCATTTT.

The chain employs TRBV9 and TRBJ1-2; D is uncertain. The CDR3 consists of 13 residues. V lost 0 bases, J lost 8 bases, and 11 bases lay in between. Germline assignment: CDR1 SGDLS and CDR2 YYNGEE. CDR3 amino acids: CASSVGQVGGYTF. The CDR3 bases are TGTGCCAGCAGCGTAGGACAAGTTGGGGGCTACACCTTC.

This CDR3 is CATNRDRNLNTEAFF. The DNA of the CDR3 is TGTGCCACCAACCGGGACAGAAACCTGAACACTGAAGCTTTCTTT. The J gene is TRBJ1-1, the V gene TRBV2; 7 bases are a match to TRBD1. Germline CDR1 reads SNHLY; CDR2 reads FYNNEI. Unmatched junction bases numbered 11, after V lost 10 bases and J lost 0 bases. This CDR3 spans 15 amino acids.

The chain employs TRBV7-9 and TRBJ1-1; D call uncertain. V dropped 0 bases and J dropped 1 base, with 9 bases sitting between them. Germline V gene data show CDR1 as SEHNR and CDR2 as FQNEAQ (reference sequence). The CDR3 length is 15 residues. Here the CDR3 DNA reads TGTGCCAGCAGCTTAGCAGGGTGGGGGAACACTGAAGCTTTCTTT. This translates into CASSLAGWGNTEAFF.

This clone was picked up one time. This chain joins TRBV19 and TRBJ2-5, with a weak D call TRBD2 (5 bases). With 5 bases removed from V and 3 bases from J, the gap between germline ends came to 19 bases. This CDR3 spans 16 amino acids. CDR1 is LNHDA, CDR2 SQIVND, per germline (reference sequence). The CDR3 loop is CASSPRGRNGKETQYF. The CDR3 nucleotides are TGTGCCAGTAGTCCACGGGGAAGGAACGGAAAAGAGACCCAGTACTTC.

This clone was seen only a few times. The V gene is TRBV6-1, the J gene TRBJ1-2; D call uncertain. The CDR3 runs 14 residues. Trimming pared 0 bases from V and 5 bases from J, leaving 10 bases between. CDR1 is MNHNS and CDR2 is SASEGT in the germline V gene. CDR3 bases: TGTGCCAGCAGTGAAGCGGTGACGGGGTATGGCTACACCTTC. Its protein product is CASSEAVTGYGYTF.

The genes are TRBV7-4 and TRBJ1-1; 8 bases map to TRBD1. The V gene's germline CDR1 is SGHVT and CDR2 SQSDAQ. This CDR3 spans 11 amino acids. V gave up 10 bases and J gave up 11 bases; unmatched junction bases: 9. The DNA for the CDR3 is TGTGCCAACCCACCACAGGGGGAGGCTTTCTTT. Protein sequence: CANPPQGEAFF.

This chain joins TRBV24-1 and TRBJ2-7; D remains ambiguous. CDR3 length: 11 residues. The V gene's germline CDR1 is KGHDR and CDR2 SFDVKD. V dropped 3 bases and J dropped 6 bases, with 5 bases sitting between them. The CDR3 region is CATSDGREQYF. The CDR3 nucleotides read TGTGCCACCAGTGATGGACGCGAGCAGTACTTC.

This clone was seen only a few times. This CDR3 is also generated by other DNA sequences in the sample. This chain uses TRBV5-1 with TRBJ2-7, with D unclear. V was clipped by 0 bases and J by 6 bases, with 13 bases between them. Germline V lookup: CDR1 SGHRS, CDR2 YFSETQ. The CDR3 sequence is 14 residues long. The DNA of the CDR3 is TGCGCCAGCAGCTTGGAAGCGTCGGGCGGCGAGCAGTACTTC. It specifies CASSLEASGGEQYF. The variable domain in full, completed from reference TRBV5-1 and TRBJ2-7, reads KAGVTQTPRYLIKTRGQQVTLSCSPISGHRSVSWYQQTPGQGLQFLFEYFSETQRNKGNFPGRFSGRQFSNSRSEMNVSTLELGDSALYLCASSLEASGGEQYFGPGTRLTVT.

The V call is TRBV4-2, the J call TRBJ1-5, with TRBD1 matching 7 bases. Germline-derived CDR1 and CDR2 are LGHNA and YNFKEQ. J gave up 3 bases and V 4 bases, and 6 bases lay outside the gene matches. The CDR3 spans 15 residues. The CDR3 sequence: CASSRVDRDNQPQHF. The CDR3 region has the DNA TGTGCCAGCAGCCGGGTAGACAGGGACAATCAGCCCCAGCATTTT.

The rearrangement joins TRBV6-1 to TRBJ1-1, with 9 bases fitting TRBD1. CDR3 length: 18 residues. The V segment lost 3 bases and the J segment 1 base; nucleotides outside the gene matches: 12. Germline CDR1 MNHNS, CDR2 SASEGT. The CDR3 spells CASSERDIPGQGNTEAFF. DNA of the CDR3: TGTGCCAGCAGTGAGAGAGATATTCCGGGACAGGGGAACACTGAAGCTTTCTTT.

This sequence joins TRBV19 and TRBJ2-5; TRBD2 agrees at 10 bases. This CDR3 comprises 15 residues. V was pared by 1 base and J by 3 bases, with 2 bases of the junction left unmatched. Germline-derived CDR1 and CDR2 are LNHDA and SQIVND (reference sequence). In nucleotides, the CDR3 is TGTGCCAGTAGTATAGCTACTAGCGGGGAAGAGACCCAGTACTTC. Translated, it gives CASSIATSGEETQYF.

The J gene is TRBJ1-1, the V gene TRBV6-5; perhaps TRBD1 as D (5 bases). The CDR3 length is 15 residues. From germline, CDR1 is MNHEY and CDR2 SVGAGI. Deletions cut 6 bases from V and 7 bases from J, with 21 bases between. The CDR3 reads CASRSLGGRAGEAFF. CDR3 in DNA: TGTGCCAGCAGATCCCTTGGTGGCAGGGCCGGTGAAGCTTTCTTT.

The rearrangement links TRBV5-1 to TRBJ2-3, with 10 nucleotides matching TRBD1. Unmatched junction bases numbered 10, after V lost 4 bases and J lost 2 bases. The CDR3 consists of 17 residues. Germline V CDR1 and CDR2: SGHRS, YFSETQ. This CDR3 reads CASSIGQGGHFTDTQYF. The CDR3 DNA is TGCGCCAGCAGCATCGGACAGGGGGGCCATTTCACAGATACGCAGTATTTT.